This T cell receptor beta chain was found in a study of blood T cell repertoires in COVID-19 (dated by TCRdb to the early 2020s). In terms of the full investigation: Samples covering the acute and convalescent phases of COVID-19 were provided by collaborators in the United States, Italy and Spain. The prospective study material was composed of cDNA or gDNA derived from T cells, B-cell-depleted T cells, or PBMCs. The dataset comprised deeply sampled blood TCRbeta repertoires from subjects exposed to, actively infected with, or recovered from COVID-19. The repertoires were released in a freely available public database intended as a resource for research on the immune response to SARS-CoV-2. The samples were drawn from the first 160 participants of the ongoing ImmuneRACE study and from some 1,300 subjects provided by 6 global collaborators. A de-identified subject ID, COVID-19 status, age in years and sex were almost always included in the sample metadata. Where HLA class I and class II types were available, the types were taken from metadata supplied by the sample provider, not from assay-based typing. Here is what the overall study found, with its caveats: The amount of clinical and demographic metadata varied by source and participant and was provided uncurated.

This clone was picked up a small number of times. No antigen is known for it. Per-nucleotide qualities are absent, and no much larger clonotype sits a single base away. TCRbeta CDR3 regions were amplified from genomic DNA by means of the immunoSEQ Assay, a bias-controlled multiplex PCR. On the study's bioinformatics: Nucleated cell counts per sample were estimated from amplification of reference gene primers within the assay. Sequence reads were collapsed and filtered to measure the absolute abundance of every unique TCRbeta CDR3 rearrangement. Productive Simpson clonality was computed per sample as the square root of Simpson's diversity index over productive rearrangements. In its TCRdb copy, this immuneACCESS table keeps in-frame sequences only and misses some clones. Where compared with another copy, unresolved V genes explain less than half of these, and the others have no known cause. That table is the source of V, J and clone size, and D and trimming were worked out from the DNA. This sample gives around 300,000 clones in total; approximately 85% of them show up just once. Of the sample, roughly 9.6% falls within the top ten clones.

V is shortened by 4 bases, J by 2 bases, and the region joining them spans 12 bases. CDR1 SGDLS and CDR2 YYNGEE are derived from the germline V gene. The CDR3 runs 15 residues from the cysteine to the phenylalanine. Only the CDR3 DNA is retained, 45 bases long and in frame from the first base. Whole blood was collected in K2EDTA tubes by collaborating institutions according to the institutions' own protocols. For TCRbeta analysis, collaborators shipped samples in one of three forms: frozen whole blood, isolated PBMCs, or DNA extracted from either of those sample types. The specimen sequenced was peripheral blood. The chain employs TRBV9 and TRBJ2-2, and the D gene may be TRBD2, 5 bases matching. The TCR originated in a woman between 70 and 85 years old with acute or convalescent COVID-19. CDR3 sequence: CASSPRLTNTGELFF. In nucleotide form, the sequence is TGTGCCAGCAGCCCCAGACTAACAAACACCGGGGAGCTGTTTTTT.